This entry describes one T cell receptor (beta chain). Its antigen is unidentified. Time point described: baseline, week 1 (first vaccination visit). The sample's treatment: pre-vaccination baseline after standard-of-care therapy. The data derive from a study of a mutant IDH1 vaccine in newly diagnosed glioma. Study background: Treated patients comprised around 60% males and about 40% females, mean age approximately 42 years. Study-level points and caveats: Immune responses induced by vaccination arose in 90% to 95% of the patients. Shifts in the top peripheral T cell clonotypes seemed unrelated to pseudoprogression.

TCRdb's copy holds only in-frame clones and misses some; the assay was immunoSEQ multiplex PCR. This sample has about 34,000 clones, with 60% to 85% found just once. The CDR3 covers 16 residues. V shed 3 bases, J shed 3 bases, and the junction held 6 bases outside the gene matches. Germline CDR1 is SGHDT and CDR2 is YYEEEE. This TCR was recovered from a man aged 50 or older with glioma. Some clones in this sample may be carry-over from other donors' samples. V usage is TRBV5-6 and J usage is TRBJ2-1, with 10 bases lining up with TRBD1. Sequences were derived from peripheral blood mononuclear cells (PBMCs), sampled from a glioma patient treated with radiotherapy, temozolomide or both. CDR3 nucleotide sequence: TGTGCCAGCAGCTCGGGACAGGGGCATTTCTACAATGAGCAGTTCTTC. Translation gives CASSSGQGHFYNEQFF.